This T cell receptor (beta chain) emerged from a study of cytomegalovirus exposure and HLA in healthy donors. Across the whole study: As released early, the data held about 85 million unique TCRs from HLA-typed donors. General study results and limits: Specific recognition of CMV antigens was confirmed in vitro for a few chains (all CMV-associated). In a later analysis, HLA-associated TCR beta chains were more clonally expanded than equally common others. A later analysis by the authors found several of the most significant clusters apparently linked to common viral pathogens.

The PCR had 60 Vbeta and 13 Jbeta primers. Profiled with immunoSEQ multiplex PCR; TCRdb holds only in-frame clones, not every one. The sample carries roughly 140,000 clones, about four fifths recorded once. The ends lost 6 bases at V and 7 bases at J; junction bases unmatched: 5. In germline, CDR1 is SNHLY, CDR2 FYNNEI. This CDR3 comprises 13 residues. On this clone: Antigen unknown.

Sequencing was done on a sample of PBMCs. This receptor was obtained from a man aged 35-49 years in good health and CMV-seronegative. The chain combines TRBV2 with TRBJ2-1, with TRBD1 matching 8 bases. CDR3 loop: CASSGQGTNEQFF. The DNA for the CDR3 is TGTGCCAGCAGCGGACAGGGCACGAATGAGCAGTTCTTC.